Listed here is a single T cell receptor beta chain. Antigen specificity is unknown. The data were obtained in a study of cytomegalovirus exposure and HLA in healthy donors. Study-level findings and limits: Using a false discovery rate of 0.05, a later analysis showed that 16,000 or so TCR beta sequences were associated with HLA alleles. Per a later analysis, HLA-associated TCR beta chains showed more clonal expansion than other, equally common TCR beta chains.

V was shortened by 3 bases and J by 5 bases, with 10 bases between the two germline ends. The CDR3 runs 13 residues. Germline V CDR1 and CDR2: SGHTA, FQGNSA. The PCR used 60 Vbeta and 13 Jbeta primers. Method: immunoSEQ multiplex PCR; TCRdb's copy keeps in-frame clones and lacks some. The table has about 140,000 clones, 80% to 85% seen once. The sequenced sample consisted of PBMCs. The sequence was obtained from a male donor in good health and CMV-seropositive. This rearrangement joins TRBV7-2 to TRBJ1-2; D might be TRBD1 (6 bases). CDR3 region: CASSFRGGYGYTF. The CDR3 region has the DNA TGTGCCAGCAGCTTCCGAGGGGGATATGGCTACACCTTC.